This TCR beta chain was identified during a study of blood T cells in healthy people across ages. This clonotype was seen only a few times. Its antigen is currently unknown. CDR3 size: 15 residues. Germline V CDR1 and CDR2: DFQATT, SNEGSKA (reference sequence). V gave up 0 bases and J gave up 2 bases; unmatched junction bases: 2. Total RNA, at least 5 micrograms per sample, was extracted from PBMCs. A second PCR of roughly 6 to 12 cycles used a sample-barcoded 5' primer and a J-beta primer mix. TCRdb fed the 5' RACE reads into MiXCR, producing one record per CDR3 protein. Of more than 600,000 distinct CDR3 sequences listed, 25% were seen once; the top ten hold roughly a tenth. Regarding the study as a whole: Possibly confounding the expanded clonotype changes was the fact that donor CMV status was unknown.

These same records also appear under a second study, on T cells of mothers and their children. This second study says: Donation was provided by three healthy Caucasian mothers along with their six children. Biologically related mothers and children overlapped slightly more than unrelated pairs, a non-significant difference.

The sequence was collected from a boy aged 5 to 17 in good health. Sequenced input: blood. The chain has TRBV20-1 and TRBJ2-7, with 12 bases fitting TRBD2. CDR3 sequence reads: CSARDGLAGTYEQYF. The CDR3 nucleotides are TGCAGTGCTAGAGATGGACTAGCGGGAACCTACGAGCAGTACTTC.